This TCR beta chain was captured in a study of spatial heterogeneity in lung cancer. About the study: A consistent excess of beta-chain over alpha-chain sequences was detected. Mean representation of each unique TCR and UMI combination in the raw reads exceeded 8.5 occurrences.

By its share, this clonotype is medium-sized. Time point of the sample: sample taken at primary tumor resection. Tumor, nontumor lung or frozen PBMC supplied whole RNA that was sequenced unsorted. Samples were donated by 72 untreated early-stage non-small cell lung cancer patients. One entry per CDR3 protein results from TCRdb running MiXCR on the 5' RACE reads. The sample holds a few thousand distinct CDR3 sequences, over 15% seen once. This CDR3 contains 16 residues. Trimming at V came to 0 bases and at J to 4 bases, leaving 6 bases not matched to a gene. Germline lookup yields CDR1 ENHRY and CDR2 SYGVKD.

Specimen: PBMCs, collected at surgery. This TCR derives from a male donor with early-stage non-small cell lung cancer. The J gene is TRBJ2-5, the V gene TRBV10-3; TRBD1 matches 9 bases. The CDR3 here is CAISESTGGGGETQYF. In DNA form, the CDR3 reads TGTGCCATCAGTGAGTCGACAGGGGGAGGAGGAGAGACCCAGTACTTC.